The 11 T cell receptor beta chains reported below all come from one sample, sequenced in a study of T cell changes during pregnancy in multiple sclerosis. The method was immunoSEQ multiplex PCR; TCRdb's version includes in-frame clones alone and lacks a portion of them. The repertoire holds about 38,000 clones, with about 92% as singletons. The material sequenced was CD8+ T cells from peripheral blood mononuclear cells, taken in the third trimester of pregnancy. These TCRs come from a female donor with multiple sclerosis, enrolled in a pregnancy study.

This chain connects TRBV5-5 to TRBJ1-1; maybe TRBD1 (5 bases). Germline CDR1 and CDR2: SGHKS and YYEKEE (reference sequence). The CDR3 covers 15 residues. V was pared by 1 base and J by 0 bases, with 10 bases between. CDR3 loop: CASSLTGVMNTEAFF. The CDR3 DNA reads TGTGCCAGCAGCTTGACAGGCGTCATGAACACTGAAGCTTTCTTT.

V gene TRBV27 combines with J gene TRBJ1-2; TRBD1 aligns across 12 bases. The CDR3 totals 15 residues. The germline V gene has CDR1 MNHEY and CDR2 SMNVEV (reference sequence). Germline trimming cut 5 bases from V and 5 bases from J; bases unmatched to any gene: 6. CDR3 nucleotides: TGTGCCAGCAGTCCCCCGGGACAGGGGGCGTATGGCTACACCTTC. Translating gives CASSPPGQGAYGYTF.

The chain links TRBV2 to TRBJ2-3, with 12 bases identical to TRBD2. The CDR3 runs to 16 residues. Germline V gene data show CDR1 as SNHLY and CDR2 as FYNNEI. V trimming: 5 bases; J trimming: 2 bases; junction bases outside the gene matches: 5. CDR3 DNA: TGTGCCAGCAGTCCTTGGACTAGCGGGGACACAGATACGCAGTATTTT. This gives the protein CASSPWTSGDTDTQYF.

This chain uses TRBV5-6 with TRBJ2-5; 13 bases are shared with TRBD2. CDR1 is SGHDT and CDR2 is YYEEEE in the germline V gene. This CDR3 has 17 residues. V gave up 3 bases and J gave up 2 bases; unmatched junction bases: 7. The CDR3 reads CASSYRTSGGRQETQYF. CDR3 nucleotides: TGTGCCAGCAGCTACAGGACTAGCGGGGGCCGGCAAGAGACCCAGTACTTC.

This clone is labeled as medium-sized. The CDR3 nucleotides read TGTGCCAGACCTGGGGGGAGCGGGGGTAAAGATACGCAGTATTTT. Its protein product is CARPGGSGGKDTQYF. This sequence joins TRBV27 and TRBJ2-3, with TRBD2 matching 8 bases. This CDR3 is built from 15 residues. The junction had 13 bases not matched to a gene; V was cut back by 9 bases and J by 5 bases. The germline V gene encodes CDR1 MNHEY and CDR2 SMNVEV (reference sequence).

The chain is built from TRBV28 and TRBJ1-4, with D possibly TRBD1 on 6 matching bases. The CDR3 is 15 amino acids. Trimming took 5 bases from V and 8 from J, leaving 18 bases between them. Germline V gene data show CDR1 as MDHEN and CDR2 as SYDVKM. CDR3 bases: TGTGCCAGCAGTACCAGGGGCGCGGAGTCGGAAAAACTGTTTTTT. Amino acid sequence: CASSTRGAESEKLFF.

The CDR3 sequence is CASSQRQGIGEKLFF. The DNA for the CDR3 is TGTGCCAGCAGCCAAAGACAGGGGATTGGAGAAAAACTGTTTTTT. V and J are TRBV14 and TRBJ1-4; 8 nucleotides match TRBD1. The J segment lost 8 bases and the V segment lost 2 bases, leaving 7 bases of the junction unmatched. Germline CDR1 SGHDN, CDR2 FVKESK. The CDR3 has 15 residues. The whole variable domain, remainder taken from reference TRBV14 and TRBJ1-4, is EAGVTQFPSHSVIEKGQTVTLRCDPISGHDNLYWYRRVMGKEIKFLLHFVKESKQDESGMPNNRFLAERTGGTYSTLKVQPAELEDSGVYFCASSQRQGIGEKLFFGSGTQLSVL.

DNA of the CDR3: TGCGCCAGCAGCTTCGGACTAGCGGGGGAAGAGACCCAGTACTTC. Protein product: CASSFGLAGEETQYF. The chain couples TRBV5-1 to TRBJ2-5; 13 bases are shared with TRBD2. After removal of 2 bases from V and 3 bases from J, the junction contained 1 base not matched to a gene. The germline gives CDR1 SGHRS, CDR2 YFSETQ. The CDR3 covers 15 residues.

The J gene is TRBJ1-2, the V gene TRBV6-1; 9 nucleotides line up with TRBD1. CDR1 is MNHNS, CDR2 SASEGT, per germline. The trim removed 4 bases at V and 5 bases at J, leaving 2 bases unmatched. The CDR3 is made up of 13 amino acids. CDR3 residues: CASSAGTGYGYTF. The CDR3 DNA is TGTGCCAGCAGTGCCGGGACAGGGTATGGCTACACCTTC.

The chain links TRBV5-1 to TRBJ2-1; 11 nucleotides align to TRBD2. CDR1 and CDR2 from the germline V gene are SGHRS and YFSETQ. After removal of 4 bases from V and 5 bases from J, the junction contained 11 bases not matched to a gene. The CDR3 has 17 residues. The CDR3: CASSADGTSGFDNEQFF. Here the CDR3 DNA reads TGCGCCAGCAGCGCGGATGGGACTAGCGGATTCGACAATGAGCAGTTCTTC.

The genes are TRBV14 and TRBJ1-4; D call uncertain. The CDR3 spans 15 residues. V lost 1 base to trimming and J lost 0 bases, with 6 bases between them. The germline gives CDR1 SGHDN, CDR2 FVKESK. The CDR3: CASSQGHATNEKLFF. CDR3 DNA sequence: TGTGCCAGCAGCCAAGGACATGCAACTAATGAAAAACTGTTTTTT.